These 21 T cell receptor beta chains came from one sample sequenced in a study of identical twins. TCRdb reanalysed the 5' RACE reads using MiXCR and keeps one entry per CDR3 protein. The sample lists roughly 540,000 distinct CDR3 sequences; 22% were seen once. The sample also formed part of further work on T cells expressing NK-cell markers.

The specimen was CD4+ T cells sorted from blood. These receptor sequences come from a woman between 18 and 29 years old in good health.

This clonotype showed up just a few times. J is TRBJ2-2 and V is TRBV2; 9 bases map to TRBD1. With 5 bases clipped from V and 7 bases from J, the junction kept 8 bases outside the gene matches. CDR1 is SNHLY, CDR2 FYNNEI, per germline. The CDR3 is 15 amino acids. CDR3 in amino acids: CASSIQGALHGELFF. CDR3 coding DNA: TGTGCCAGCAGTATACAGGGGGCGCTTCACGGGGAGCTGTTTTTT.

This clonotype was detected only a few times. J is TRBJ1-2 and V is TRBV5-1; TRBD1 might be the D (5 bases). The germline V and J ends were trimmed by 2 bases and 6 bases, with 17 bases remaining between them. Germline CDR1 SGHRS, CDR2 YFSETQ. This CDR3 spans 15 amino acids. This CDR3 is CASSFSSGGLDGYTF. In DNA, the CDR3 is TGCGCCAGCAGCTTTAGTTCGGGGGGTCTTGATGGCTACACCTTC.

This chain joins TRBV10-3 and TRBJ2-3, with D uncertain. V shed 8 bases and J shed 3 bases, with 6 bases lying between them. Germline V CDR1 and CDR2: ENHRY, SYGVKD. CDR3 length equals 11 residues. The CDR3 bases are TGTGCCATCGCAAGAACAGATACGCAGTATTTT. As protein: CAIARTDTQYF.

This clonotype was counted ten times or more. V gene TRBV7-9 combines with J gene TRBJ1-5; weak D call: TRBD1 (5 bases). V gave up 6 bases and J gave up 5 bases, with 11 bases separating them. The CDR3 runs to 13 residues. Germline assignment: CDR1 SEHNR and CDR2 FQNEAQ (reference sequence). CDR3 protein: CASSLGGDQPQHF. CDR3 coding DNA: TGTGCCAGCAGTTTGGGGGGGGATCAGCCCCAGCATTTT.

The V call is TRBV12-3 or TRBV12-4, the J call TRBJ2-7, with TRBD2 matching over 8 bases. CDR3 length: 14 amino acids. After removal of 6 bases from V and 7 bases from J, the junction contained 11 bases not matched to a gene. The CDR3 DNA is TGTGCCAGCAGAAGAAGCGGGGGTATAGGGGAGCAGTACTTC. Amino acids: CASRRSGGIGEQYF.

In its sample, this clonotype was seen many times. The CDR3 here is CASSQGLAVYEQYF. The CDR3 DNA sequence: TGTGCCAGCAGTCAGGGACTAGCGGTCTACGAGCAGTACTTC. V and J are TRBV12-3 or TRBV12-4 and TRBJ2-7, with 11 bases fitting TRBD2. Trimming took 5 bases from V and 3 from J; bases not matched to a gene: 3. The CDR3 is 14 residues long.

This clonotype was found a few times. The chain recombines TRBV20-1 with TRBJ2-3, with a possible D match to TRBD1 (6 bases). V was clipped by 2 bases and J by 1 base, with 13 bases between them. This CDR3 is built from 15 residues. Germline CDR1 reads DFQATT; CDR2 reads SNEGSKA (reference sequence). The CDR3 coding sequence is TGCAGTGCTAGACCCCACAGGGCACGCACAGATACGCAGTATTTT. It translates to CSARPHRARTDTQYF.

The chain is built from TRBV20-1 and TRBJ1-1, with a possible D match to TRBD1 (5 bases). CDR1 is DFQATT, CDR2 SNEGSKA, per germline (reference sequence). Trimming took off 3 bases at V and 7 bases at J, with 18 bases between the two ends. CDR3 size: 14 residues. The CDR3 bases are TGCAGTGCTAGGTTTGGGGGGTTCAAGGTTGAAGCTTTCTTT. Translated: CSARFGGFKVEAFF.

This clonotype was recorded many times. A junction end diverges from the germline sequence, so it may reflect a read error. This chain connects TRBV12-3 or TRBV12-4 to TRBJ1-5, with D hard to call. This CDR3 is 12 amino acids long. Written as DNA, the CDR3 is TGTGCCAGCAGCGGTAATCCGGCCGCCGTTTATTTT. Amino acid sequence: CASSGNPAAVYF.

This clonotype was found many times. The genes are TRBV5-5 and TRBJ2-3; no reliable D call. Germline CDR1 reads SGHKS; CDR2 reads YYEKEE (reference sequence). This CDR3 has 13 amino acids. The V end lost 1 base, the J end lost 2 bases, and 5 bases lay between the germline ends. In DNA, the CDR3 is TGTGCCAGCAGCTTGCAATACACAGATACGCAGTATTTT. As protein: CASSLQYTDTQYF.

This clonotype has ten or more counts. CDR3 sequence (DNA): TGTGCCATCACCCGGGGGAGCGGGAGTCCAGATACGCAGTATTTT. It translates to CAITRGSGSPDTQYF. The chain employs TRBV10-3 and TRBJ2-3; 8 bases are shared with TRBD2. Germline CDR1 and CDR2: ENHRY and SYGVKD. This CDR3 is built from 15 residues. After removal of 7 bases from V and 4 bases from J, the junction contained 10 bases not matched to a gene.

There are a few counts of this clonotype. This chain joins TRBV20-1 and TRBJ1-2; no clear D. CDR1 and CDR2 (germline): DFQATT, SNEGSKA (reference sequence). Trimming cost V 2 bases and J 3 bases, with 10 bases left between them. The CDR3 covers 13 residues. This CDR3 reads CSARSVGYYGYTF. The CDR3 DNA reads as TGCAGTGCTAGATCTGTCGGGTACTATGGCTACACCTTC.

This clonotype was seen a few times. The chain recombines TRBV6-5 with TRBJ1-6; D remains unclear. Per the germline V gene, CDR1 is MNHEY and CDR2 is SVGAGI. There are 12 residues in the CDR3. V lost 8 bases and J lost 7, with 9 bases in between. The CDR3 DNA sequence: TGTGCCAGCGGACGATTCAATTCACCCCTCCACTTT. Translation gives CASGRFNSPLHF.

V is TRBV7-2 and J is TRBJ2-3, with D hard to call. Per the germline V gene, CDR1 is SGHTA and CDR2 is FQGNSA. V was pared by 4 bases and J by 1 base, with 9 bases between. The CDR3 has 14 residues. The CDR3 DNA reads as TGTGCCAGCAGCTCCGGTATGGGCACAGATACGCAGTATTTT. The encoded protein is CASSSGMGTDTQYF.

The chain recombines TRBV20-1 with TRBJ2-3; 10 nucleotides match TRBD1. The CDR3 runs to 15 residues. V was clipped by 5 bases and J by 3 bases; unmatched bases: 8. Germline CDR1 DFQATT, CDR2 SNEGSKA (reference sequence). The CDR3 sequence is CSADGQGGLTDTQYF. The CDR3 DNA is TGCAGTGCTGATGGACAGGGGGGTTTGACAGATACGCAGTATTTT.

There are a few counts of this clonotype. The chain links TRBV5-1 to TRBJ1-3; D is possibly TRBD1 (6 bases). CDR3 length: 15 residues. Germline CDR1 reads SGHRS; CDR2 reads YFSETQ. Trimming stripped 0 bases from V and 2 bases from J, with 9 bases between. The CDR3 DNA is TGCGCCAGCAGCTTGGACCCAGGGGCTGGAAACACCATATATTTT. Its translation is CASSLDPGAGNTIYF.

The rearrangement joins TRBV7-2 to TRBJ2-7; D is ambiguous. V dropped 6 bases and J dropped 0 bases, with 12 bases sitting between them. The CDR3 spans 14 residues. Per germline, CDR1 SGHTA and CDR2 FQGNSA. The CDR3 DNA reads TGTGCCAGCAGTGGATCTCGGAGCTCCTACGAGCAGTACTTC. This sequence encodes CASSGSRSSYEQYF.

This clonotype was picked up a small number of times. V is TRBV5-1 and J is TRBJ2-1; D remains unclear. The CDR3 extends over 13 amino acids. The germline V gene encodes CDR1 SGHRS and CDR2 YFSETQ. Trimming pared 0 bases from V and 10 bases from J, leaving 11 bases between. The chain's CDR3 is CASSLGRLREQFF. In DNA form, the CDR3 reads TGCGCCAGCAGCTTGGGTCGTTTACGAGAGCAGTTCTTC.

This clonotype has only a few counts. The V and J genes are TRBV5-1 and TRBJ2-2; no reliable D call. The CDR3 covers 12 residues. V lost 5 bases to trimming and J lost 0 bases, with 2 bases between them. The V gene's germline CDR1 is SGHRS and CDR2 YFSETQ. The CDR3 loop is CASRSNTGELFF. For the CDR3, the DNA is TGCGCCAGCAGATCGAACACCGGGGAGCTGTTTTTT.

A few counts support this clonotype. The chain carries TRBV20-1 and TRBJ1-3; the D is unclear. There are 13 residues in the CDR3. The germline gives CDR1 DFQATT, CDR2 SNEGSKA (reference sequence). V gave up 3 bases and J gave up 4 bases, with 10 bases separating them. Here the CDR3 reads CSASSIRGNTIYF. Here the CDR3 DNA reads TGCAGTGCTAGTTCTATCCGGGGAAACACCATATATTTT.

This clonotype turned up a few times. For the CDR3, the DNA is TGTGCCAGCAGCCAAGATTACGTCGGGAGGGTAAACAATGAGCAGTTCTTC. Translation: CASSQDYVGRVNNEQFF. The chain couples TRBV4-2 to TRBJ2-1; 8 positions agree with TRBD2. The germline V gene encodes CDR1 LGHNA and CDR2 YNFKEQ. With V trimmed by 0 bases and J by 5 bases, 9 bases remained unmatched. The CDR3 length is 17 residues.